This TCR beta chain is from a study of shared clonotypes between healthy human individuals. Study overall: There were three CD4 naive, three CD4 memory, two CD8 naive and one CD8 memory plates per donor.

Comments on this clone: What it binds is unknown. Other DNA sequences in this specimen translate into the identical CDR3.

This CDR3 contains 12 residues. CDR1 and CDR2 from the germline V gene are MDHEN and SYDVKM. Deletions cut 5 bases from V and 8 bases from J, with 10 bases between. Notes on the study in general: Against clonotypes common to all four donors, non-shared ones had lower generation probabilities.

Profiling relied on immunoSEQ multiplex PCR, and the TCRdb table lists in-frame clones only, not all of them. The data show 2 million to 2.5 million clones, around 92% seen once. The TCR comes from a man aged 18-30 years in good health. Some clones in this sample may be carry-over from other donors' samples. Sequencing was performed on naive CD4+ T cells from PBMCs. The subset: CD45RA+ positively selected. This chain connects TRBV28 to TRBJ2-1; D is ambiguous. The CDR3 here is CASSPQGHEQFF. CDR3 DNA sequence: TGTGCCAGCAGTCCTCAAGGCCATGAGCAGTTCTTC. Combining the CDR3 with reference TRBV28 and TRBJ2-1 gives the whole variable domain DVKVTQSSRYLVKRTGEKVFLECVQDMDHENMFWYRQDPGLGLRLIYFSYDVKMKEKGDIPEGYSVSREKKERFSLILESASTNQTSMYLCASSPQGHEQFFGPGTRLTVL.